This T cell receptor beta chain was recorded in a study of T cell repertoires in cytomegalovirus infection. In germline, CDR1 is SGHTA, CDR2 FQGNSA. The CDR3 runs 18 residues. Trimming took 5 bases from V and 4 from J, leaving 23 bases between them. Points on this clonotype: Its antigen is currently unknown.

TCRdb ran MiXCR on the reads and lists one entry per CDR3 protein. Of tens of thousands of distinct CDR3 sequences in the sample, about 50% were seen once. J is TRBJ2-2 and V is TRBV7-2; D remains ambiguous. The material was CD8+ T cells from cultured PBMCs, obtained from culture after CMV antigen stimulation. The source is a human donor in good health (CMV status not recorded). Some clones in this sample may be carry-over from other donors' samples. CDR3 sequence reads: CASSPPPGRSLSTGELFF. CDR3 DNA: TGTGCCAGCAGCCCACCTCCCGGCAGGAGCCTGTCCACCGGGGAGCTGTTTTTT.